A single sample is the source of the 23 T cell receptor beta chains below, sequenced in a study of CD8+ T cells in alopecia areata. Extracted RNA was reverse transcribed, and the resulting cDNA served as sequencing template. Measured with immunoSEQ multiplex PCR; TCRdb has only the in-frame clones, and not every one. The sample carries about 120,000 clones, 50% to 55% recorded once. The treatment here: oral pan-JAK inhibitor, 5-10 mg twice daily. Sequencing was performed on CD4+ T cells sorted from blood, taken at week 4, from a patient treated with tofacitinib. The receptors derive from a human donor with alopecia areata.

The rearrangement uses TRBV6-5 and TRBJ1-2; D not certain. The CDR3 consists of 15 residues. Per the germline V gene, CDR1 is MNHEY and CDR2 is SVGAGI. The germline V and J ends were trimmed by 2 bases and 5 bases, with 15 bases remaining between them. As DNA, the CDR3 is TGTGCCAGCAGTTACGACACAACCACACCTTATGGCTACACCTTC. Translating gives CASSYDTTTPYGYTF.

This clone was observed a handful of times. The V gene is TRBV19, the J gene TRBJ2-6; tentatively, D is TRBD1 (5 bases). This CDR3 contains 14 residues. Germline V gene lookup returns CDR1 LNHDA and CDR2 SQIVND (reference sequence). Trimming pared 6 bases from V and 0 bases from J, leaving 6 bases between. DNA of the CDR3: TGTGCCAGTAGGACAGCCTCTGGGGCCAACGTCCTGACTTTC. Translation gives CASRTASGANVLTF.

The CDR3 nucleotides read TGCGCCAGCAGCCAACCAGCCGTCGTAAATGAAAAACTGTTTTTT. Residues: CASSQPAVVNEKLFF. The chain employs TRBV4-1 and TRBJ1-4; D call uncertain. Germline loops: CDR1 MGHRA, CDR2 YSYEKL. The CDR3 is 15 amino acids. Trimming pared 2 bases from V and 5 bases from J, leaving 12 bases between.

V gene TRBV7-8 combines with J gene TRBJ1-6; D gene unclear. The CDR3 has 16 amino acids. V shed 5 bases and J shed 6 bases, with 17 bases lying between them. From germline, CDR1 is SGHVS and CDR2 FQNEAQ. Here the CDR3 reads CASSPSLGRPNSPLHF. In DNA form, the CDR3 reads TGTGCCAGCAGCCCCAGTCTGGGCAGACCTAATTCACCCCTCCACTTT.

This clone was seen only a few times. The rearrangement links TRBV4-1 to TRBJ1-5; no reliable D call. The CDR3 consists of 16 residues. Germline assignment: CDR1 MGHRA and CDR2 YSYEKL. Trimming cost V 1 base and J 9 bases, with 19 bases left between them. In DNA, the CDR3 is TGCGCCAGCAGCCAAGTGAAGGAAGGAGTCACTGGGCCCCAGCATTTT. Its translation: CASSQVKEGVTGPQHF.

The CDR3, as DNA: TGTGCCTGGAACAGGGGCACAACTAATGAAAAACTGTTTTTT. Protein: CAWNRGTTNEKLFF. This chain connects TRBV30 to TRBJ1-4; TRBD1 aligns across 7 bases. Germline loops: CDR1 GTSNPN, CDR2 SVGIG (reference sequence). After removal of 4 bases from V and 0 bases from J, the junction contained 2 bases not matched to a gene. The CDR3 totals 14 residues.

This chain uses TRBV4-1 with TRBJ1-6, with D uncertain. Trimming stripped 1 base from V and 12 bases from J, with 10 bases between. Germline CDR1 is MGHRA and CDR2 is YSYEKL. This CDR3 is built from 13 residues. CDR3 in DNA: TGCGCCAGCAGCCAAGGGGGTCCCGTACCCCTCCACTTT. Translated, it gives CASSQGGPVPLHF.

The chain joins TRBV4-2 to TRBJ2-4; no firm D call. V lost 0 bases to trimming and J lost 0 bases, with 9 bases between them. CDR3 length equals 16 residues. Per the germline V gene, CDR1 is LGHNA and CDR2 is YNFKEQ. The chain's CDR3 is CASSQDTSIAKNIQYF. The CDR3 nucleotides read TGTGCCAGCAGCCAAGATACATCCATAGCCAAAAACATTCAGTACTTC.

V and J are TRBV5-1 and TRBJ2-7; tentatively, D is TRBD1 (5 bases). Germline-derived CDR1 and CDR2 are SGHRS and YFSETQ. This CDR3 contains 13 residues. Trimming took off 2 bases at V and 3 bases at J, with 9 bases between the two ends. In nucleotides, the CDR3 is TGCGCCAGCAGCTTATTCGACAGCTACGAGCAGTACTTC. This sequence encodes CASSLFDSYEQYF.

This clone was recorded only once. In DNA, the CDR3 is TGTGCCAGCAGAGGGGTGGAGGGCAATCAGCCCCAGCATTTT. It specifies CASRGVEGNQPQHF. The chain joins TRBV6-1 to TRBJ1-5; possibly TRBD1 for D (5 bases). CDR3 size: 14 residues. Trimming shortened V by 6 bases and J by 2 bases, and 11 bases separated the two germline ends. Germline V gene data show CDR1 as MNHNS and CDR2 as SASEGT.

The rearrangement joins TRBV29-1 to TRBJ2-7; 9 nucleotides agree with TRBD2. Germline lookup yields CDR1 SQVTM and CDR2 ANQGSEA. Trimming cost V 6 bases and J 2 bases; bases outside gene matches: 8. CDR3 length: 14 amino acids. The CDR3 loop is CSVSVGGGAYEQYF. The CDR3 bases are TGCAGCGTCTCGGTGGGCGGGGGGGCCTACGAGCAGTACTTC.

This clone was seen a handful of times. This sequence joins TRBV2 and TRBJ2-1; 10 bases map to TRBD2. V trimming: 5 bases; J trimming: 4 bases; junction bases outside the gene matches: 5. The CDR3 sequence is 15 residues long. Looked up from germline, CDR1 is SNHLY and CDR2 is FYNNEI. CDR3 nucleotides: TGTGCCAGCAGTTTAGCGGGGGGAGGGTACAATGAGCAGTTCTTC. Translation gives CASSLAGGGYNEQFF.

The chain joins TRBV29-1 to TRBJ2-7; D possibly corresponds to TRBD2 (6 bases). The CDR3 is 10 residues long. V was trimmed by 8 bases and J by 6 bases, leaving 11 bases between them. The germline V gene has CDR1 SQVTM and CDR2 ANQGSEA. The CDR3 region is CSRESGEQYF. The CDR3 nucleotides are TGCAGCCGGGAGTCCGGCGAGCAGTACTTC.

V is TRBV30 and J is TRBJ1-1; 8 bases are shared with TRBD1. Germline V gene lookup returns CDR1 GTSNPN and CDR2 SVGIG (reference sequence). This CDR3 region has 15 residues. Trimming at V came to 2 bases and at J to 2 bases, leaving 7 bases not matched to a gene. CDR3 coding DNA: TGTGCCTGGAGTCAACTGGACAGGGACAACACTGAAGCTTTCTTT. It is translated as CAWSQLDRDNTEAFF.

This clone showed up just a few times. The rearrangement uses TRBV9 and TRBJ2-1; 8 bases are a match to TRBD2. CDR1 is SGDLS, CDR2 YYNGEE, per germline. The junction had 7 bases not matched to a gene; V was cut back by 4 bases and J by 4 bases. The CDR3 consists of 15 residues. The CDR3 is CASSPGLEGYNEQFF. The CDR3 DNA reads TGTGCCAGCAGCCCGGGACTAGAGGGTTACAATGAGCAGTTCTTC. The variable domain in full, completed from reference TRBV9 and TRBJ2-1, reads DSGVTQTPKHLITATGQRVTLRCSPRSGDLSVYWYQQSLDQGLQFLIQYYNGEERAKGNILERFSAQQFPDLHSELNLSSLELGDSALYFCASSPGLEGYNEQFFGPGTRLTVL.

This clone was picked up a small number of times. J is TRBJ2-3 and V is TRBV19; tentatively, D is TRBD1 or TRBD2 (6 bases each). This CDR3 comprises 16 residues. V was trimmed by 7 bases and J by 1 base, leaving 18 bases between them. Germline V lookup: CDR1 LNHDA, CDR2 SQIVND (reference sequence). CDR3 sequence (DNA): TGTGCCAGTACTATCCGTACAGGGACTGGCACAGATACGCAGTATTTT. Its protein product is CASTIRTGTGTDTQYF. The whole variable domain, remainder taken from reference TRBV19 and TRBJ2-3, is DGGITQSPKYLFRKEGQNVTLSCEQNLNHDAMYWYRQDPGQGLRLIYYSQIVNDFQKGDIAEGYSVSREKKESFPLTVTSAQKNPTAFYLCASTIRTGTGTDTQYFGPGTRLTVL.

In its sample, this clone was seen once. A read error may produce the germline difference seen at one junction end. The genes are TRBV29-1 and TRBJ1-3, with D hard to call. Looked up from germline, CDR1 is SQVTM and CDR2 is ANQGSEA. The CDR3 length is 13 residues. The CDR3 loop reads CSVLDWTGSTIYF. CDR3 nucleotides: TGCAGCGTTTTGGACTGGACTGGAAGCACCATATATTTT.

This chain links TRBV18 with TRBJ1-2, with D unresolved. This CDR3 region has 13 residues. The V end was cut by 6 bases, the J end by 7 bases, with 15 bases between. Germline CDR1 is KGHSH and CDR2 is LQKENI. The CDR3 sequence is CASSKDRVLGYTF. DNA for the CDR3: TGTGCCAGCTCTAAGGACCGGGTTCTTGGCTACACCTTC. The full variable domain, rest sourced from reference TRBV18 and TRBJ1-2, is NAGVMQNPRHLVRRRGQEARLRCSPMKGHSHVYWYRQLPEEGLKFMVYLQKENIIDESGMPKERFSAEFPKEGPSILRIQQVVRGDSAAYFCASSKDRVLGYTFGSGTRLTVV.

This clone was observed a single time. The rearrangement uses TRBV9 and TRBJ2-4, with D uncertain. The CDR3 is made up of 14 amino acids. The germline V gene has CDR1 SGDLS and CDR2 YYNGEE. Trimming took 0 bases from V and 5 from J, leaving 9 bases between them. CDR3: CASSVGAEQNIQYF. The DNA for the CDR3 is TGTGCCAGCAGCGTAGGTGCGGAGCAAAACATTCAGTACTTC.

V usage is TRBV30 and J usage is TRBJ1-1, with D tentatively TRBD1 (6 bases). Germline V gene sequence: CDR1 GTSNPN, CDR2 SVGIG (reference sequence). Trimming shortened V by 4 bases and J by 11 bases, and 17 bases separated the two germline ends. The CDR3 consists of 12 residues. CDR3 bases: TGTGCCTGGACCTCAAGAGGTAGGGGGGCTTTCTTT. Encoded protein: CAWTSRGRGAFF.

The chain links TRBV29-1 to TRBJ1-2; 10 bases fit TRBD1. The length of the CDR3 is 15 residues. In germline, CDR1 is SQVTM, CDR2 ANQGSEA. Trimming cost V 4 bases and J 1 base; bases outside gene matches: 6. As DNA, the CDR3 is TGCAGCGTTGCCACGGGACAGGGGATTAACTATGGCTACACCTTC. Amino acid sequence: CSVATGQGINYGYTF.

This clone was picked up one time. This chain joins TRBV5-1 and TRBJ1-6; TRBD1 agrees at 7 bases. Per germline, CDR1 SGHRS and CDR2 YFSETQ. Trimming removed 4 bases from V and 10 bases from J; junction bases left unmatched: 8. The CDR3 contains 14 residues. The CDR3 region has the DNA TGCGCCAGCAGCATCGACAGGGCTAAGTCACCCCTCCACTTT. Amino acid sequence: CASSIDRAKSPLHF.

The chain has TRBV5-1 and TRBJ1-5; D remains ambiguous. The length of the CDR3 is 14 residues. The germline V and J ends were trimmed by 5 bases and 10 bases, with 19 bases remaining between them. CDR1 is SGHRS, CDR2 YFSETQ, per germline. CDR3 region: CASSFGEKWDPQHF. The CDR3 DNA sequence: TGCGCCAGCAGTTTCGGAGAAAAGTGGGATCCCCAGCATTTT.